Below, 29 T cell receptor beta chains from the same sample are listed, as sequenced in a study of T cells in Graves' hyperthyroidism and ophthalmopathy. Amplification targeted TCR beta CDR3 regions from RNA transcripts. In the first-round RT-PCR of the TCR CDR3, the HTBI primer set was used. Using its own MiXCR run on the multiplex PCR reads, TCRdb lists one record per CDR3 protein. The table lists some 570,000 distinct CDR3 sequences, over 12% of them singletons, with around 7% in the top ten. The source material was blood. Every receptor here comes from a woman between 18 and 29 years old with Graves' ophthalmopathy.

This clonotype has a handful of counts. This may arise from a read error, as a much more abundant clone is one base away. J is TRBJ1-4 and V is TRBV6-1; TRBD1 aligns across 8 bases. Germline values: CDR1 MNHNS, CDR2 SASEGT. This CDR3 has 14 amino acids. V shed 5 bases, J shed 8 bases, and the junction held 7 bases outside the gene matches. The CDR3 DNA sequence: TGTGCCAGCAGTACGGACAGGGAAGGAGAAAAACTGTTTTTT. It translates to CASSTDREGEKLFF.

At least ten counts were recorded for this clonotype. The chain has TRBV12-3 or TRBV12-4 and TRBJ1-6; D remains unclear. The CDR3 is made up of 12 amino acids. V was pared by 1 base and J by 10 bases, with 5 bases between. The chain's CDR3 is CASSLGGSPLHF. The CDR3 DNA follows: TGTGCCAGCAGTTTAGGAGGATCACCCCTCCACTTT.

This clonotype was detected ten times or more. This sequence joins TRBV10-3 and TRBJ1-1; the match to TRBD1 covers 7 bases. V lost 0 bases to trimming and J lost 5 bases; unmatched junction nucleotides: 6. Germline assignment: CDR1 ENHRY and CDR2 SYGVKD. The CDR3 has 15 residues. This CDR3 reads CAISESGDSRTEAFF. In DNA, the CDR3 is TGTGCCATCAGTGAGTCGGGGGACAGCCGGACTGAAGCTTTCTTT.

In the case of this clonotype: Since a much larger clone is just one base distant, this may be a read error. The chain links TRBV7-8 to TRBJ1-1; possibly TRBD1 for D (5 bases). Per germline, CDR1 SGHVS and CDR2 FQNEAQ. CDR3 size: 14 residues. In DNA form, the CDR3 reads TGTGCCGGCAGCTTACAGGAGGGTAGCACTGAAGCTTTCTTT. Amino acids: CAGSLQEGSTEAFF.

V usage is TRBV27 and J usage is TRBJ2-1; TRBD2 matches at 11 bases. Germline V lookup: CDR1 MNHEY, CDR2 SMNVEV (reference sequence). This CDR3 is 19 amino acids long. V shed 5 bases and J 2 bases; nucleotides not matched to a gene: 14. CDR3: CASSPFLAGGLAAYNEQFF. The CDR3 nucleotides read TGTGCCAGCAGTCCATTCTTAGCGGGAGGGCTAGCGGCCTACAATGAGCAGTTCTTC.

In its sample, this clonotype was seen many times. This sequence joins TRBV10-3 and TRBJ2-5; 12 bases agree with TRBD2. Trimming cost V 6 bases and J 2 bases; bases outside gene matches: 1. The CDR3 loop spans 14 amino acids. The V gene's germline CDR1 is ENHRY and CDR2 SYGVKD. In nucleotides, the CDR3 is TGTGCCATCAGGACTAGCGGGAGTCAAGAGACCCAGTACTTC. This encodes CAIRTSGSQETQYF.

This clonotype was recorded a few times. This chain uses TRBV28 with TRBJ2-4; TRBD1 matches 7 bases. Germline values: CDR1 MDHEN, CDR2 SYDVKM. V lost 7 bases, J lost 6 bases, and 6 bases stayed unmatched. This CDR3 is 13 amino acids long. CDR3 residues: CASKQGNLNIQYF. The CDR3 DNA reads TGTGCCAGCAAACAGGGGAATTTAAACATTCAGTACTTC.

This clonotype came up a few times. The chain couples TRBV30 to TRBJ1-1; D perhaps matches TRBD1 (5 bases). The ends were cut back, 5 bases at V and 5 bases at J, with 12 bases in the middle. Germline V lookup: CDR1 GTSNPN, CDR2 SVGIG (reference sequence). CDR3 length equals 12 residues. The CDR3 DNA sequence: TGTGCCTGGGGGGGGGGGAGGACTGAAGCTTTCTTT. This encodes CAWGGGRTEAFF. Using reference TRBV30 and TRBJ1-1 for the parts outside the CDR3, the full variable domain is SQTIHQWPATLVQPVGSPLSLECTVEGTSNPNLYWYRQAAGRGLQLLFYSVGIGQISSEVPQNLSASRPQDRQFILSSKKLLLSDSGFYLCAWGGGRTEAFFGQGTRLTVV.

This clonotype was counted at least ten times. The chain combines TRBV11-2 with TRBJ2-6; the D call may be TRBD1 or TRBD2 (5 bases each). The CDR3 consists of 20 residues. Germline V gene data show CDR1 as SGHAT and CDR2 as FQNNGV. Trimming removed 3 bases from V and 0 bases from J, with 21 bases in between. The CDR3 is CASSFGTGLAKSSGANVLTF. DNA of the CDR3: TGTGCCAGCAGCTTCGGTACAGGCCTAGCCAAATCCTCTGGGGCCAACGTCCTGACTTTC. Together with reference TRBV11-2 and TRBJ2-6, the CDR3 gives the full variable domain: EAGVAQSPRYKIIEKRQSVAFWCNPISGHATLYWYQQILGQGPKLLIQFQNNGVVDDSQLPKDRFSAERLKGVDSTLKIQPAKLEDSAVYLCASSFGTGLAKSSGANVLTFGAGSRLTVL.

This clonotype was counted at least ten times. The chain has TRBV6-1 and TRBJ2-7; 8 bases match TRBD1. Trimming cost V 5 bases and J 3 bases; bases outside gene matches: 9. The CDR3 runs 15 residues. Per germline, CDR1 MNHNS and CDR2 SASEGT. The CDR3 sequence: CASSSQGARDYEQYF. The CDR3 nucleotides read TGTGCCAGCAGTTCCCAGGGGGCGCGAGACTACGAGCAGTACTTC.

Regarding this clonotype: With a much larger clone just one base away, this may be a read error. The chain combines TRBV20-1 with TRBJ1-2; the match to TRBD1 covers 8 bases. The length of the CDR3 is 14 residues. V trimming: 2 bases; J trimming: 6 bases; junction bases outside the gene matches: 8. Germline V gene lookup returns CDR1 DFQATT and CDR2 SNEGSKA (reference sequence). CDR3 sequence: CSARSKQGGHGYTF. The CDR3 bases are TGCAGTGCTAGAAGCAAACAGGGGGGGCATGGCTACACCTTC.

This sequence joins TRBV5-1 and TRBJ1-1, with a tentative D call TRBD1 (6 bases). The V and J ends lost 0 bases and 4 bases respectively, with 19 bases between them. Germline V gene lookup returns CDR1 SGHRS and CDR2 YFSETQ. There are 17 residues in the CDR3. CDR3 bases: TGCGCCAGCAGCTTGGCCCCTAACAGGGCCGGCACCACTGAAGCTTTCTTT. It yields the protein CASSLAPNRAGTTEAFF.

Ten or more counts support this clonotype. Here the CDR3 reads CASSPTGEEQFF. For the CDR3, the DNA is TGTGCCAGCAGCCCTACAGGGGAAGAGCAGTTCTTC. The chain combines TRBV5-6 with TRBJ2-1; 7 bases are shared with TRBD1. Per germline, CDR1 SGHDT and CDR2 YYEEEE. The CDR3 covers 12 residues. V trimming: 4 bases; J trimming: 10 bases; junction bases outside the gene matches: 5.

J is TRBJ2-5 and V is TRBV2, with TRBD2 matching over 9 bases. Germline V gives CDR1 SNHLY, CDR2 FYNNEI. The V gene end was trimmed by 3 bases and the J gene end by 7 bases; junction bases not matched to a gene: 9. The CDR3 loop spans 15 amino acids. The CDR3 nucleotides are TGTGCCAGCAGTGAGGTCCTAGCGGGAAGTGGGACCCAGTACTTC. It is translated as CASSEVLAGSGTQYF.

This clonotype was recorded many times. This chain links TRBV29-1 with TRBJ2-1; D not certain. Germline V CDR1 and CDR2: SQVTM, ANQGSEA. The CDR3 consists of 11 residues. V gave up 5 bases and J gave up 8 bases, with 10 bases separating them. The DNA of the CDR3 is TGCAGCGTTAATTTTTATGATGAGCAGTTCTTC. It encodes CSVNFYDEQFF.

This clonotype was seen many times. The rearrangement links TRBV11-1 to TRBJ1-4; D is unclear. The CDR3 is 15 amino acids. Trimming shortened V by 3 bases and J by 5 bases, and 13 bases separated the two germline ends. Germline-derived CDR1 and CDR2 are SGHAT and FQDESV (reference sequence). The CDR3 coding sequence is TGTGCCAGCAGCTTGTTTCGGGGTCGGAATGAAAAACTGTTTTTT. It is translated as CASSLFRGRNEKLFF.

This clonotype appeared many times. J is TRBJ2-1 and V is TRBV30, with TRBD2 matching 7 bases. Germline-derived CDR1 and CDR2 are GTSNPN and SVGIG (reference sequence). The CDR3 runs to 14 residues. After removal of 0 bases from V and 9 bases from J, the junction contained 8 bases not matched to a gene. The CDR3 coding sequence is TGTGCCTGGAGTGTCGGTGCGGGAGAGGTTGAGCAGTTCTTC. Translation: CAWSVGAGEVEQFF. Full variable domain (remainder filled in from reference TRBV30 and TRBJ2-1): SQTIHQWPATLVQPVGSPLSLECTVEGTSNPNLYWYRQAAGRGLQLLFYSVGIGQISSEVPQNLSASRPQDRQFILSSKKLLLSDSGFYLCAWSVGAGEVEQFFGPGTRLTVL.

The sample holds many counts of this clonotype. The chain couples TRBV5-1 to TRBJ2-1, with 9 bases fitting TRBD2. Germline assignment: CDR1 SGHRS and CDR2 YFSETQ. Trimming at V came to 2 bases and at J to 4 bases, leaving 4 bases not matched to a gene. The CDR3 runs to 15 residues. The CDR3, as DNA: TGCGCCAGCAGCTTTACAGCGGGAGGATACAATGAGCAGTTCTTC. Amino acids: CASSFTAGGYNEQFF.

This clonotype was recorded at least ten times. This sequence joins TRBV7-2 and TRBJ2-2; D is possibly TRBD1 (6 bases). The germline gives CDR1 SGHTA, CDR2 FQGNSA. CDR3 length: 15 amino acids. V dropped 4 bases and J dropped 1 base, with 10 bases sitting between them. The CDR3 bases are TGTGCCAGCAGCTCACAAGGGGGGAACACCGGGGAGCTGTTTTTT. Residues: CASSSQGGNTGELFF.

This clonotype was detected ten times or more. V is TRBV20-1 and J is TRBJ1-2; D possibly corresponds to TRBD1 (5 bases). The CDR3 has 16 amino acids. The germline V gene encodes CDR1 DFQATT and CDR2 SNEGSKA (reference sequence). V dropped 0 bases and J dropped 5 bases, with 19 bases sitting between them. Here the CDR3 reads CSARDPAGGAGYGYTF. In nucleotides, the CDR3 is TGCAGTGCTAGAGACCCTGCCGGAGGGGCTGGGTATGGCTACACCTTC.

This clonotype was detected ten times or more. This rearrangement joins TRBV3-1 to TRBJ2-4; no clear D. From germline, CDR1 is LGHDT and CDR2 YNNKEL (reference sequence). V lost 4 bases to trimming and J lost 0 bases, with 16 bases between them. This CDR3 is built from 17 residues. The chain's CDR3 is CASSPSSGLIAKNIQYF. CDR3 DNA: TGTGCCAGCAGCCCGTCATCTGGTCTGATAGCCAAAAACATTCAGTACTTC. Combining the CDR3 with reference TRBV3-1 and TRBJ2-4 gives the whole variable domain DTAVSQTPKYLVTQMGNDKSIKCEQNLGHDTMYWYKQDSKKFLKIMFSYNNKELIINETVPNRFSPKSPDKAHLNLHINSLELGDSAVYFCASSPSSGLIAKNIQYFGAGTRLSVL.

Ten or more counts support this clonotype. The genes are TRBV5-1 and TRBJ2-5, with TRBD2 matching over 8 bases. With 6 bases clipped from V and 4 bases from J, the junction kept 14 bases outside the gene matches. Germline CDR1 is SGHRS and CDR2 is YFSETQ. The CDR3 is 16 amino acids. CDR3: CASTPLAGGGGETQYF. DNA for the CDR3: TGCGCCAGCACCCCTCTAGCGGGCGGGGGTGGAGAGACCCAGTACTTC.

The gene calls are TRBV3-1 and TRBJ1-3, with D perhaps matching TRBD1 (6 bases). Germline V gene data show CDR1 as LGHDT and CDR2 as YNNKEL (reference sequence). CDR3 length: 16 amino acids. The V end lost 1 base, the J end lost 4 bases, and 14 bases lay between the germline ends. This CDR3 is CASSQVMGARGNTIYF. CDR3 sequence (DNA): TGTGCCAGCAGCCAAGTAATGGGGGCGCGCGGAAACACCATATATTTT.

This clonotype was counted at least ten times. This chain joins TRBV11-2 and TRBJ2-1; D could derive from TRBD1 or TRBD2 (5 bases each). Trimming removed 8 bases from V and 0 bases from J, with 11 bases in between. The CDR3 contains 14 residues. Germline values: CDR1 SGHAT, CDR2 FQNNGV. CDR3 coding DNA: TGTGCCAGCCGGGACGCCGGCTCCTACAATGAGCAGTTCTTC. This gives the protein CASRDAGSYNEQFF.

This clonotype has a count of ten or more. The CDR3 DNA follows: TGTGCTAGTGGTTTCCTTCTGACAGGGCAGGATGAAAAACTGTTTTTT. It specifies CASGFLLTGQDEKLFF. V is TRBV12-5 and J is TRBJ1-4, with TRBD1 identical over 7 bases. Trimming removed 3 bases from V and 6 bases from J; junction bases left unmatched: 10. The CDR3 spans 16 residues. Germline CDR1 reads LGHNT; CDR2 reads FRNRAP.

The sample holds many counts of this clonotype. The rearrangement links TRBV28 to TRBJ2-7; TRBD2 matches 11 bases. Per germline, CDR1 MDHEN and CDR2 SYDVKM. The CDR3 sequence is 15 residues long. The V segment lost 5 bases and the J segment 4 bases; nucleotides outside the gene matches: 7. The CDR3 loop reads CASSPRLAGLYEQYF. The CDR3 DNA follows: TGTGCCAGCAGTCCGAGACTAGCGGGGCTGTACGAGCAGTACTTC.

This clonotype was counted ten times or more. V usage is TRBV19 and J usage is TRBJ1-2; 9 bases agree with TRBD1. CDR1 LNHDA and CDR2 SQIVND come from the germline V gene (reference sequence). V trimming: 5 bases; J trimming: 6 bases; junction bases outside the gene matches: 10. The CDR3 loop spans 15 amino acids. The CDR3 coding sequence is TGTGCCAGTAGTTCCTCCGGGACAGGGCGGGATGGCTACACCTTC. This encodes CASSSSGTGRDGYTF.

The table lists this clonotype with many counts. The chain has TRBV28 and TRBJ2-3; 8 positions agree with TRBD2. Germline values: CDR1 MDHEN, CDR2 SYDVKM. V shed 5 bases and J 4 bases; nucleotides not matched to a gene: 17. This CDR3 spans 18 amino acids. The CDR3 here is CASSVRRRGREESDTQYF. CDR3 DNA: TGTGCCAGCAGTGTAAGGCGGCGGGGGCGGGAGGAATCAGATACGCAGTATTTT.

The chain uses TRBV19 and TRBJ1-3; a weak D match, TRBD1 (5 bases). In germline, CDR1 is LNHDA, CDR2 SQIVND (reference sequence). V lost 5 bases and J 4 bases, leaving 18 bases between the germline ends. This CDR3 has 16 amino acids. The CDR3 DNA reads TGTGCCAGTAGTTTCCGACAGCCGCTGCGAGGAAACACCATATATTTT. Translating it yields CASSFRQPLRGNTIYF.